Listed below are T cell receptor beta chains from one sample, sequenced in a study of T cell responses to AZD1222 COVID-19 vaccine. Produced via immunoSEQ multiplex PCR; TCRdb's table is partial and in-frame only. Here the sample spans 80,000 or so clones, around nine tenths being singletons. The starting material was peripheral blood, obtained on day 0 of MenACWY control vaccination. The receptor source for this set is an adult in good health. Each CDR3 is given with its conserved first and last residue. A D gene is named only where the DNA matches it firmly. The listing skips clone size in some rows; elsewhere it reads once, few, many or a size class.

V: TRBV4-1; D: TRBD1; size: -; J: TRBJ1-1; CDR3: CASSQPGQGEAFF; DNA: TGCGCCAGCAGCCAGCCGGGACAGGGTGAAGCTTTCTTT
V: TRBV5-1; D: -; size: -; J: TRBJ1-2; CDR3: CASSPDGGPGYTF; DNA: TGCGCCAGCAGCCCTGACGGGGGGCCAGGCTACACCTTC
V: TRBV5-6; D: -; size: -; J: TRBJ1-3; CDR3: CASSFGTAAGNTIYF; DNA: TGTGCCAGCAGCTTCGGGACCGCGGCTGGAAACACCATATATTTT
V: TRBV7-2; D: -; size: -; J: TRBJ1-3; CDR3: CASSFQGTSGNTIYF; DNA: TGTGCCAGCAGCTTCCAGGGTACTTCTGGAAACACCATATATTTT
V: TRBV5-4; D: TRBD2; size: -; J: TRBJ2-5; CDR3: CASSLGGTSGETQYF; DNA: TGTGCCAGCAGCTTGGGGGGGACTAGCGGTGAGACCCAGTACTTC
V: TRBV28; D: -; size: -; J: TRBJ1-5; CDR3: CATLGGSWQPQHF; DNA: TGTGCCACCCTCGGCGGGAGTTGGCAGCCCCAGCATTTT
V: TRBV11-2; D: -; size: -; J: TRBJ2-2; CDR3: CASSLEIGSTGELFF; DNA: TGTGCCAGCAGCTTAGAAATCGGCTCCACCGGGGAGCTGTTTTTT
V: TRBV4-1; D: -; size: -; J: TRBJ1-3; CDR3: CASSGGWGNSGNTIYF; DNA: TGCGCCAGCAGCGGGGGTTGGGGGAACTCTGGAAACACCATATATTTT
V: TRBV28; D: -; size: once; J: TRBJ2-1; CDR3: CASLASDNEQFF; DNA: TGTGCCAGTTTGGCGTCCGACAATGAGCAGTTCTTC
V: TRBV6-5; D: -; size: -; J: TRBJ1-4; CDR3: CASSYSGRRGEKLFF; DNA: TGTGCCAGCAGTTACTCGGGTCGAAGGGGTGAAAAACTGTTTTTT
V: TRBV5-4; D: TRBD2; size: -; J: TRBJ2-2; CDR3: CASSLAGGAYTGELFF; DNA: TGTGCCAGCAGCTTGGCGGGGGGAGCGTACACCGGGGAGCTGTTTTTT
V: TRBV6-5; D: TRBD2; size: few; J: TRBJ2-2; CDR3: CASRWTSGNTGELFF; DNA: TGTGCCAGCAGGTGGACTAGCGGGAACACCGGGGAGCTGTTTTTT
V: TRBV6-2/TRBV6-3; D: -; size: -; J: TRBJ2-2; CDR3: CASSFRGLPNTGELFF; DNA: TGTGCCAGCAGTTTCCGGGGACTCCCGAACACCGGGGAGCTGTTTTTT
V: TRBV7-2; D: TRBD1; size: -; J: TRBJ1-1; CDR3: CASSLDRVKEAFF; DNA: TGTGCCAGCAGCCTAGACAGGGTCAAAGAAGCTTTCTTT
V: TRBV7-3; D: -; size: -; J: TRBJ1-1; CDR3: CASSFGGDTEAFF; DNA: TGTGCCAGCAGCTTTGGGGGGGACACTGAAGCTTTCTTT
V: TRBV14; D: -; size: -; J: TRBJ1-1; CDR3: CASSQRRNTEAFF; DNA: TGTGCCAGCAGCCAACGCCGGAACACTGAAGCTTTCTTT
V: TRBV3-1/TRBV3-2; D: -; size: -; J: TRBJ2-7; CDR3: CASSQDQLRGYEQYF; DNA: TGTGCCAGCAGCCAAGATCAACTCAGGGGCTACGAGCAGTACTTC
V: TRBV6-5; D: -; size: -; J: TRBJ1-6; CDR3: CASGVSPLHF; DNA: TGTGCCAGTGGGGTTTCACCCCTCCACTTT
V: TRBV5-1; D: -; size: few; J: TRBJ1-4; CDR3: CASSLAQDNEKLFF; DNA: TGCGCCAGCAGCTTGGCACAAGATAATGAAAAACTGTTTTTT
V: TRBV3-1/TRBV3-2; D: TRBD1; size: -; J: TRBJ2-5; CDR3: CASSQDHGQGRVTQYF; DNA: TGTGCCAGCAGCCAAGATCACGGACAGGGGCGGGTGACCCAGTACTTC
V: TRBV5-1; D: -; size: -; J: TRBJ1-1; CDR3: CASSLAGDTEAFF; DNA: TGCGCCAGCAGCTTGGCTGGGGACACTGAAGCTTTCTTT
V: TRBV5-5; D: -; size: -; J: TRBJ1-4; CDR3: CASTSGFNEKLFF; DNA: TGTGCCAGCACCTCCGGGTTTAATGAAAAACTGTTTTTT
V: TRBV5-1; D: -; size: -; J: TRBJ2-7; CDR3: CASSLETGTYEQYF; DNA: TGCGCCAGCAGCTTGGAGACGGGGACGTACGAGCAGTACTTC
V: TRBV18; D: TRBD1; size: -; J: TRBJ2-2; CDR3: CASSPGQLNTGELFF; DNA: TGTGCCAGCTCACCGGGACAGCTGAACACCGGGGAGCTGTTTTTT
V: TRBV30; D: TRBD1; size: -; J: TRBJ2-7; CDR3: CAWTKPRQGRREQYF; DNA: TGTGCCTGGACCAAACCCAGACAGGGGCGACGCGAGCAGTACTTC
V: TRBV5-3; D: -; size: -; J: TRBJ2-1; CDR3: CARSYGTLPSSYNEQFF; DNA: TGTGCCAGAAGCTACGGGACTCTCCCGAGCTCCTACAATGAGCAGTTCTTC
V: TRBV14; D: -; size: -; J: TRBJ2-3; CDR3: CASSQVPIGTDTQYF; DNA: TGTGCCAGCAGCCAGGTGCCCATAGGTACAGATACGCAGTATTTT
V: TRBV18; D: -; size: -; J: TRBJ2-2; CDR3: CASSPDVWGPPNTGELFF; DNA: TGTGCCAGCTCACCAGATGTATGGGGCCCACCGAACACCGGGGAGCTGTTTTTT
V: TRBV19; D: TRBD1; size: -; J: TRBJ1-5; CDR3: CASTGTGVNNQPQHF; DNA: TGTGCCAGCACCGGGACAGGGGTCAACAATCAGCCCCAGCATTTT
V: TRBV3-1/TRBV3-2; D: -; size: -; J: TRBJ1-6; CDR3: CASSQGGGFGSPLHF; DNA: TGTGCCAGCAGCCAAGGTGGGGGTTTCGGGTCACCCCTCCACTTT
V: TRBV21-1; D: -; size: -; J: TRBJ2-7; CDR3: CASSKWAKLAGEEDEQYF; DNA: TGTGCCAGCAGCAAATGGGCTAAACTAGCGGGAGAAGAGGACGAGCAGTACTTC
V: TRBV11-2; D: -; size: -; J: TRBJ1-2; CDR3: CASSLDSEAMRYTF; DNA: TGTGCCAGCAGCTTAGACTCCGAGGCGATGCGCTACACCTTC
V: TRBV4-1; D: -; size: -; J: TRBJ1-3; CDR3: CASSQGRGNTIYF; DNA: TGCGCCAGCAGCCAAGGGAGGGGGAACACCATATATTTT
V: TRBV9; D: -; size: few; J: TRBJ1-1; CDR3: CASNDLGEYTEAFF; DNA: TGTGCCAGCAACGATTTAGGGGAGTACACTGAAGCTTTCTTT
V: TRBV4-3; D: -; size: -; J: TRBJ1-1; CDR3: CASSQGNRAGDTEAFF; DNA: TGCGCCAGCAGCCAGGGAAACAGGGCTGGGGACACTGAAGCTTTCTTT
V: TRBV6-5; D: -; size: -; J: TRBJ1-2; CDR3: CATTQTRRINGYTF; DNA: TGTGCCACCACCCAAACCCGGAGAATAAATGGCTACACCTTC
V: TRBV10-3; D: -; size: -; J: TRBJ1-2; CDR3: CAIRDQTNYGYTF; DNA: TGTGCCATCAGGGATCAGACTAACTATGGCTACACCTTC
V: TRBV5-4; D: TRBD1; size: -; J: TRBJ2-3; CDR3: CASSPGQGWADTQYF; DNA: TGTGCCAGCAGCCCGGGACAGGGGTGGGCAGATACGCAGTATTTT
V: TRBV7-2; D: TRBD2; size: -; J: TRBJ2-7; CDR3: CASSSAGGPWEQYF; DNA: TGTGCCAGCAGCTCCGCGGGAGGGCCCTGGGAGCAGTACTTC
V: TRBV6-5; D: -; size: -; J: TRBJ2-1; CDR3: CASSYSRPGVYEQFF; DNA: TGTGCCAGCAGTTACTCCCGGCCAGGGGTGTATGAGCAGTTCTTC
V: TRBV11-2; D: TRBD1; size: -; J: TRBJ1-1; CDR3: CASSLGQVKNTEAFF; DNA: TGTGCCAGCAGCTTGGGACAGGTGAAAAACACTGAAGCTTTCTTT
V: TRBV28; D: -; size: once; J: TRBJ2-6; CDR3: CASSSGTRTVLTF; DNA: TGTGCCAGCAGTTCCGGGACCCGGACGGTCCTGACTTTC
V: TRBV3-1/TRBV3-2; D: TRBD1; size: -; J: TRBJ1-4; CDR3: CASSLTGGKEKLFF; DNA: TGTGCCAGCAGCCTGACAGGGGGAAAAGAAAAACTGTTTTTT
V: TRBV7-2; D: -; size: -; J: TRBJ2-3; CDR3: CASSLGAFTDTQYF; DNA: TGTGCCAGCAGTCTAGGGGCTTTCACAGATACGCAGTATTTT